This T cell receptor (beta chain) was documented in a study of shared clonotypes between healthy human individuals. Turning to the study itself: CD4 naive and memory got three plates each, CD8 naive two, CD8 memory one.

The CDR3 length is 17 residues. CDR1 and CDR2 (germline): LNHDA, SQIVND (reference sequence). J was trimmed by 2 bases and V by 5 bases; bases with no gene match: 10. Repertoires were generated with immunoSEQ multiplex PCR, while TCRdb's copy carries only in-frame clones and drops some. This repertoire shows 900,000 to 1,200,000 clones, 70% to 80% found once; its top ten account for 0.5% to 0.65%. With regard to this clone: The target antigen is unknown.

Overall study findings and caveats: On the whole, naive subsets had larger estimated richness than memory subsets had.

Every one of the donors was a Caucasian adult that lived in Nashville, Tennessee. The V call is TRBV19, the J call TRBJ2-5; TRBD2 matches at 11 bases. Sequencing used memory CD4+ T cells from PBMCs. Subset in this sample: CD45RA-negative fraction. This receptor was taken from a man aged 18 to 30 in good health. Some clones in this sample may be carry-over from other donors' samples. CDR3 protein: CASSGGLAGGAQETQYF. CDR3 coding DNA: TGTGCCAGTAGTGGTGGGCTAGCGGGAGGCGCACAAGAGACCCAGTACTTC.